These 25 T cell receptor beta chains originate from one sample sequenced in a study of a mutant IDH1 vaccine in newly diagnosed glioma. Produced via immunoSEQ multiplex PCR; TCRdb's table is partial and in-frame only. This repertoire shows approximately 32,000 clones, approximately 90% found once; its top ten account for over 2%. These receptors have no identified antigens. Noted time point: week 47, end of study. The investigators gave 300 ug of mutant IDH1 20-mer peptide in each vaccine dose, together with topical imiquimod. The material was PBMCs, obtained from a glioma patient whose treatment included an IDH1 peptide vaccine. These receptors were obtained from a man between 35 and 55 years old with glioma.

The gene calls are TRBV20-1 and TRBJ2-7; D remains ambiguous. The CDR3 consists of 11 residues. CDR1 DFQATT and CDR2 SNEGSKA come from the germline V gene (reference sequence). V was trimmed by 6 bases and J by 4 bases, leaving 10 bases between them. CDR3 DNA: TGCAGTGCGGGTTCCGGGTACGAGCAGTACGTC. Translation: CSAGSGYEQYV.

The rearrangement links TRBV9 to TRBJ1-3, with no clear D. V was pared by 1 base and J by 0 bases, with 14 bases between. Germline V gene lookup returns CDR1 SGDLS and CDR2 YYNGEE. The CDR3 spans 17 residues. CDR3 nucleotide sequence: TGTGCCAGCAGCGTATTAAGCGGACCGCCCTCTGGAAACACCATATATTTT. Amino acid sequence: CASSVLSGPPSGNTIYF.

The sample holds one count of this clone. V gene TRBV28 combines with J gene TRBJ1-4; no reliable D call. Looked up from germline, CDR1 is MDHEN and CDR2 is SYDVKM. The length of the CDR3 is 12 residues. With 8 bases removed from V and 8 bases from J, the gap between germline ends came to 12 bases. The CDR3 coding sequence is TGTGCCAGCGTGGGGATTGGCGAAAAACTGTTTTTT. Amino acids: CASVGIGEKLFF.

This chain joins TRBV7-2 and TRBJ2-3; a possible D gene is TRBD1 (6 bases). The CDR3 is 16 amino acids. V was shortened by 6 bases and J by 1 base, with 17 bases between the two germline ends. CDR1 and CDR2 from the germline V gene are SGHTA and FQGNSA. DNA for the CDR3: TGTGCCAGCAGAAACCCTAGGGGGTCCGGCACAGATACGCAGTATTTT. Translation gives CASRNPRGSGTDTQYF.

The rearrangement uses TRBV6-1 and TRBJ1-2; D remains ambiguous. The CDR3 has 15 residues. V was clipped by 1 base and J by 4 bases, with 13 bases between them. Germline-derived CDR1 and CDR2 are MNHNS and SASEGT. The CDR3 nucleotides are TGTGCCAGCAGTGAAGGACTGAATCTGAGCTATGGCTACACCTTC. Its translation: CASSEGLNLSYGYTF.

This clone was detected a few times. The CDR3 is CASSVGRGPDTQYF. CDR3 sequence (DNA): TGTGCCAGCTCAGTCGGGAGAGGCCCAGATACGCAGTATTTT. The chain has TRBV6-5 and TRBJ2-3; TRBD2 is a possible D gene (6 bases). The CDR3 consists of 14 residues. Germline-derived CDR1 and CDR2 are MNHEY and SVGAGI. With 8 bases removed from V and 4 bases from J, the gap between germline ends came to 16 bases.

The rearrangement uses TRBV10-3 and TRBJ2-3; maybe TRBD1 (5 bases). This CDR3 has 13 amino acids. CDR1 is ENHRY, CDR2 SYGVKD, per germline. V was trimmed by 10 bases and J by 2 bases, leaving 13 bases between them. The CDR3 nucleotides are TGTGCCACCCTAGGACACCCCACAGATACGCAGTATTTT. It codes for CATLGHPTDTQYF.

The rearrangement uses TRBV7-2 and TRBJ1-5; D is perhaps TRBD1 (5 bases). V was pared by 4 bases and J by 1 base, with 17 bases between. This CDR3 is built from 17 residues. Germline V gene data show CDR1 as SGHTA and CDR2 as FQGNSA. The CDR3 coding sequence is TGTGCCAGCAGCTCTCCCCGCCGGGGGAGCAGCAATCAGCCCCAGCATTTT. Residues: CASSSPRRGSSNQPQHF.

The chain uses TRBV5-4 and TRBJ2-3; the D gene is possibly TRBD2 (6 bases). Germline values: CDR1 SGHNT, CDR2 YYREEE (reference sequence). The CDR3 is 15 amino acids. Trimming stripped 1 base from V and 0 bases from J, with 9 bases between. In DNA, the CDR3 is TGTGCCAGCAGCTTGTTTGGGACTAGCACAGATACGCAGTATTTT. This encodes CASSLFGTSTDTQYF.

V and J are TRBV19 and TRBJ1-5; D is undetermined. Germline loops: CDR1 LNHDA, CDR2 SQIVND (reference sequence). CDR3 size: 15 residues. The V end lost 7 bases, the J end lost 3 bases, and 16 bases lay between the germline ends. This chain's CDR3 is CASTKEMNYNQPQHF. CDR3 bases: TGTGCCAGTACGAAGGAGATGAATTACAATCAGCCCCAGCATTTT.

The chain carries TRBV2 and TRBJ2-1; the match to TRBD2 covers 8 bases. CDR1 is SNHLY and CDR2 is FYNNEI in the germline V gene. The CDR3 is 17 residues long. The trim removed 2 bases at V and 3 bases at J, leaving 9 bases unmatched. CDR3 DNA: TGTGCCAGCAGTGAATGGGGTATAGCGGGGTTCTACAATGAGCAGTTCTTC. Translating gives CASSEWGIAGFYNEQFF.

The J gene is TRBJ2-3, the V gene TRBV5-4; D uncertain. V was trimmed by 0 bases and J by 0 bases, leaving 8 bases between them. CDR1 is SGHNT, CDR2 YYREEE, per germline (reference sequence). CDR3 length: 15 amino acids. In DNA form, the CDR3 reads TGTGCCAGCAGCTTGGAGTCCCAAAGCACAGATACGCAGTATTTT. It encodes CASSLESQSTDTQYF.

The J gene is TRBJ2-2, the V gene TRBV6-1, with 9 bases fitting TRBD1. Germline V CDR1 and CDR2: MNHNS, SASEGT. CDR3 length: 15 amino acids. With V trimmed by 1 base and J by 3 bases, 0 bases remained unmatched. This CDR3 is CASSEGTGDTGELFF. The CDR3 nucleotides read TGTGCCAGCAGTGAAGGGACAGGGGACACCGGGGAGCTGTTTTTT.

The genes are TRBV21-1 and TRBJ1-1; TRBD1 is the table's D call and was not checked against the DNA. TRBV21-1 is a pseudogene locus. The CDR3 contains 15 residues. DNA for the CDR3: TGTGCCAGCAGACCCCCGGGACAAGAGAACACTGAAGCTTTCTTT. This codes for CASRPPGQENTEAFF.

The chain combines TRBV6-1 with TRBJ1-1, with D unresolved. This CDR3 contains 15 residues. CDR1 is MNHNS, CDR2 SASEGT, per germline. The V gene lost 4 bases and the J gene lost 5 bases, with 17 bases spanning the gap. The CDR3 reads CASSALGVSGTEAFF. The CDR3 DNA is TGTGCCAGCAGTGCACTGGGAGTCTCGGGTACTGAAGCTTTCTTT.

This chain connects TRBV5-6 to TRBJ1-2, with D possibly being TRBD1 (6 bases). There are 16 residues in the CDR3. Trimming left V 3 bases short and J 2 bases short, with 17 bases between. Germline CDR1 is SGHDT and CDR2 is YYEEEE. The CDR3 region has the DNA TGTGCCAGCAGCTCGACAGGTGGACGGACAAACTATGGCTACACCTTC. It encodes CASSSTGGRTNYGYTF.

The chain has TRBV27 and TRBJ2-7, with 11 bases identical to TRBD2. With 6 bases clipped from V and 0 bases from J, the junction kept 1 base outside the gene matches. Germline V gene lookup returns CDR1 MNHEY and CDR2 SMNVEV (reference sequence). The CDR3 sequence is 14 residues long. CDR3 DNA sequence: TGTGCCAGCAGGGGGACTAGCGGCTCCTACGAGCAGTACTTC. Translation: CASRGTSGSYEQYF.

CDR3 coding DNA: TGTGCCACCATGGGACAGACCTACACTGAAGCTTTCTTT. Protein sequence: CATMGQTYTEAFF. The chain couples TRBV28 to TRBJ1-1; TRBD1 agrees at 7 bases. The V segment lost 10 bases and the J segment 3 bases; nucleotides outside the gene matches: 8. The CDR3 consists of 13 residues. Germline CDR1 and CDR2: MDHEN and SYDVKM.

CDR3 loop: CASSWTDTDTQYF. The DNA for the CDR3 is TGCGCCAGCAGTTGGACGGACACAGATACGCAGTATTTT. The rearrangement links TRBV10-1 to TRBJ2-3; D uncertain. Germline-derived CDR1 and CDR2 are WNHNN and SYGVQD (reference sequence). V was cut by 5 bases and J by 2 bases, with 8 bases left in between. CDR3 size: 13 residues.

This chain uses TRBV10-3 with TRBJ2-7, with D hard to call. The CDR3 length is 12 residues. CDR1 is ENHRY, CDR2 SYGVKD, per germline. Trimming shortened V by 6 bases and J by 1 base, and 7 bases separated the two germline ends. The CDR3 region has the DNA TGTGCCATCAGAGATGGGTCCTACGAGCAGTACTTC. Translation gives CAIRDGSYEQYF.

The chain employs TRBV5-1 and TRBJ2-1, with D tentatively TRBD1 (6 bases). Germline loops: CDR1 SGHRS, CDR2 YFSETQ. Trimming left V 1 base short and J 0 bases short, with 11 bases between. This CDR3 is built from 16 residues. The CDR3 is CASSLLDSSSYNEQFF. The CDR3 nucleotides are TGCGCCAGCAGCTTGTTGGACAGTAGCTCCTACAATGAGCAGTTCTTC.

The chain recombines TRBV6-5 with TRBJ2-2; 7 bases are a match to TRBD2. Germline V gene sequence: CDR1 MNHEY, CDR2 SVGAGI. This CDR3 spans 15 amino acids. The J segment lost 2 bases and the V segment lost 5 bases, leaving 5 bases of the junction unmatched. The CDR3 sequence is CASSTSGANTGELFF. CDR3 nucleotide sequence: TGTGCCAGCAGTACCAGCGGGGCCAACACCGGGGAGCTGTTTTTT.

The genes are TRBV7-6 and TRBJ1-3; possible D gene TRBD1, 5 bases. Trimming removed 2 bases at V and 1 base at J, with 9 bases between. Germline V lookup: CDR1 SGHVS, CDR2 FNYEAQ. This CDR3 has 15 amino acids. This chain's CDR3 is CASSLYGGSGNTIYF. The DNA of the CDR3 is TGTGCCAGCAGCTTATACGGGGGTTCTGGAAACACCATATATTTT.

V is TRBV6-5 and J is TRBJ2-1, with D tentatively TRBD1 (5 bases). CDR3 length: 13 amino acids. Looked up from germline, CDR1 is MNHEY and CDR2 is SVGAGI. Trimming shortened V by 3 bases and J by 15 bases, and 18 bases separated the two germline ends. The CDR3 DNA reads as TGTGCCAGCAGTTATAACCCCAGGGCCCGCTGGTTCTTC. Its translation is CASSYNPRARWFF.

The chain couples TRBV7-9 to TRBJ1-1; D is undetermined. This CDR3 has 16 residues. Germline-derived CDR1 and CDR2 are SEHNR and FQNEAQ (reference sequence). V lost 5 bases and J lost 7, with 23 bases in between. CDR3 sequence (DNA): TGTGCCAGCAGCGTTCGACGGAAACAAAAGAATAGTGAAGCTTTCTTT. Protein product: CASSVRRKQKNSEAFF. The entire variable domain, with the rest obtained from reference TRBV7-9 and TRBJ1-1, is as follows: DTGVSQNPRHKITKRGQNVTFRCDPISEHNRLYWYRQTLGQGPEFLTYFQNEAQLEKSRLLSDRFSAERPKGSFSTLEIQRTEQGDSAMYLCASSVRRKQKNSEAFFGQGTRLTVV.